One and the same sample provided the 5 T cell receptor beta chains below, sequenced in a study of T cell clonality in common variable immunodeficiency. Clones were read by immunoSEQ multiplex PCR, and TCRdb kept only the in-frame ones, dropping some. The data show approximately 30,000 clones, with none appearing a single time. Sequenced input: peripheral blood mononuclear cells. The receptors originated from a person aged 18-69 years in good health.

In its sample, this clone was seen a few times. The CDR3 is cut off 3 residues early in the read; its end comes from the germline J gene. This chain connects TRBV5-1 to TRBJ2-1; 9 bases are a match to TRBD2. The J segment lost 2 bases and the V segment lost 9 bases, leaving 6 bases of the junction unmatched. CDR3 length: 14 residues. Germline CDR1 reads SGHRS; CDR2 reads YFSETQ. Partial CDR3 DNA: TGCGCCACCGCCAGCGGGGGGCCCTACAATGAG. Translated, it gives CATASGGPYNE. The CDR3 as a whole reads CATASGGPYNEQFF.

This clone was seen repeatedly, ten times or more. Sequencing ends 3 residues short of the CDR3 end; the germline J gene provides the rest. The rearrangement links TRBV7-6 to TRBJ1-3; D is undetermined. With 1 base removed from V and 2 bases from J, the gap between germline ends came to 6 bases. CDR3 length: 14 amino acids. Germline V CDR1 and CDR2: SGHVS, FNYEAQ. The CDR3 sequence is CASSLGGTGNTIYF. CDR3 DNA, as far as it was read: TGTGCCAGCAGCTTAGGAGGTACTGGAAACACC.

With regard to this clone: The read stops 3 residues short of the end of the CDR3; the missing end is completed from the germline J gene. The chain employs TRBV29-1 and TRBJ2-7; no reliable D call. Germline CDR1 is SQVTM and CDR2 is ANQGSEA. This CDR3 region has 13 residues. Trimming took 4 bases from V and 2 from J, leaving 12 bases between them. Incomplete CDR3 DNA: TGCAGCGTTGGAGGTCTAGGCGCCTACGAG. Translated: CSVGGLGAYE. The complete CDR3 protein is CSVGGLGAYEQYF.

This clone has a count of ten or more. Incomplete CDR3 DNA: TGTGCCAGTAGTCGGCAGGAGGACACTGAA. This translates into CASSRQEDTE. The complete CDR3 reads CASSRQEDTEAFF. The J gene is TRBJ1-1, the V gene TRBV19; no clear D gene. The read ends 3 residues shy of where the CDR3 ends; the end is completed using the germline J gene. V gave up 5 bases and J gave up 3 bases, with 10 bases separating them. Per the germline V gene, CDR1 is LNHDA and CDR2 is SQIVND (reference sequence). The CDR3 runs 13 residues.

Turning to this clone: The CDR3 end falls 3 residues outside the read, so it is completed with the germline J gene. The chain joins TRBV2 to TRBJ1-5, with a possible D match to TRBD1 (5 bases). Germline CDR1 SNHLY, CDR2 FYNNEI. The CDR3 runs to 15 residues. V lost 6 bases, J lost 0 bases, and 12 bases lay in between. CDR3 bases read: TGTGCCAGCAGGTCGGGCAGGGATAGCAATCAGCCC. This gives the protein CASRSGRDSNQP. The whole CDR3 protein is CASRSGRDSNQPQHF. Based on the CDR3 plus reference TRBV2 and TRBJ1-5, the full variable domain is EPEVTQTPSHQVTQMGQEVILRCVPISNHLYFYWYRQILGQKVEFLVSFYNNEISEKSEIFDDQFSVERPDGSNFTLKIRSTKLEDSAMYFCASRSGRDSNQPQHFGDGTRLSIL.